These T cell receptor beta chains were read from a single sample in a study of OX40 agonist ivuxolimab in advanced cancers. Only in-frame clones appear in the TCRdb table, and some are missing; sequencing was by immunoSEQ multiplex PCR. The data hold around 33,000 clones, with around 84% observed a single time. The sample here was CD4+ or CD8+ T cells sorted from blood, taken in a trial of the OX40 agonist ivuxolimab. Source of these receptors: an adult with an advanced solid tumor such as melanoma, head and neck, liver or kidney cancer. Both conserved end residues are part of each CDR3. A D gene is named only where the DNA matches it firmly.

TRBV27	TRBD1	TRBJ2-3	CASRYSTGDIGDTQYF
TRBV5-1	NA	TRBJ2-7	CASRLGAEEQYF
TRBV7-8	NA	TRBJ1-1	CASSFGVLPFF
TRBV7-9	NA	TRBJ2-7	CASSLRGYEQYF
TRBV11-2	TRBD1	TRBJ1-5	CASSLTDRGHNQPQHF
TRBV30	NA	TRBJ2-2	CAWSAAGADTGELFF
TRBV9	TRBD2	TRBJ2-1	CASSPRLAGALSDEQFF
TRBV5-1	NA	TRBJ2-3	CASSSRQPTDTQYF
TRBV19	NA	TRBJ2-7	CASSIFSGNSYEQYF
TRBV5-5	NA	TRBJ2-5	CASSGPGTLGETQYF
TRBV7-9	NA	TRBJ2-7	CASSLDRESSYEQYF
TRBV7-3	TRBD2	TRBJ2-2	CASSLGDAGEYTGELFF
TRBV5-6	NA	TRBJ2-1	CASSLARVEQFF
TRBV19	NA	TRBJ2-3	CASSMEGGVDTQYF
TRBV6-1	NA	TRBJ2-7	CASIRGGLVEEQYF
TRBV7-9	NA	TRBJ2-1	CASSPPLYNEQFF
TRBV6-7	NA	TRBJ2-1	CASPTPNEQFF
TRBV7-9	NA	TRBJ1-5	CASSLLESNQPQHF
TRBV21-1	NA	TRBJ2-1	CASSKKVTSGRANEQFF
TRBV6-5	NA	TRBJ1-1	CASSRTEEAFF
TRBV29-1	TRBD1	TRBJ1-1	CSADRELNTEAFF
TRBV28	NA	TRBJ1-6	CASSLPTSTSSYNSPLHF
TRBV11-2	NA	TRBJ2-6	CASSSSLGSSGANVLTF
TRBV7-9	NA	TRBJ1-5	CASSDHSSNQPQHF
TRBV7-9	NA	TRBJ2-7	CASRGWGHEQYF
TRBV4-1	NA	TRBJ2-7	CASSPQVSYEQYF
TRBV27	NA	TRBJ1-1	CASSLRRAFEAFF
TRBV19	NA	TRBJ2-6	CASSTAGANVLTF
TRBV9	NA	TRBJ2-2	CASSVADTGELFF
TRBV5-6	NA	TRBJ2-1	CASSSGLEEQFF
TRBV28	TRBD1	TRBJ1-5	CASSPGQGFRPQHF
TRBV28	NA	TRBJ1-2	CASSRDTGYGYTF
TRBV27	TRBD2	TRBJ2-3	CASSLSPALAISTDTQYF
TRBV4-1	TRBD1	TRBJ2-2	CASSHPGQGANTGELFF
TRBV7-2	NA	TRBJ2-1	CASSLEGDSYNEQFF
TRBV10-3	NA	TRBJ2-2	CAISEPAGELFF
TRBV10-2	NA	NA	CASSDSSSYEQYF
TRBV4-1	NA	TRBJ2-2	CASSQDEHHMARGTGELFF
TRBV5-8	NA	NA	CASTKRGYPSYEQYF
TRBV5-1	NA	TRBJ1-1	CASSLGGGTEAFF
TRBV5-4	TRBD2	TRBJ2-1	CASSFSGSSYNEQFF
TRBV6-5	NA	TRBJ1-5	CASSSRGNQPQHF
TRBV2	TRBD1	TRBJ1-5	CASGGQGNQPQHF
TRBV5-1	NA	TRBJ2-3	CASSLVGSRLTDTQYF
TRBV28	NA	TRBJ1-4	CASNPGIGLNEKLFF
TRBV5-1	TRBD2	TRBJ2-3	CASSHGLAEGDTQYF
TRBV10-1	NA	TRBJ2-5	CASIWGGPLETQYF
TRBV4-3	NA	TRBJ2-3	CASSQERITDTQYF
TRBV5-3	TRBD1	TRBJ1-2	CARSFTGTGQRGYTF
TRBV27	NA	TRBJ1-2	CASSLGVGNYGYTF
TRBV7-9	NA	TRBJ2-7	CASSLGASYEQYF
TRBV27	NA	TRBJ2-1	CAVRRASDSYNEQFF
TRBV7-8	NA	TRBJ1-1	CASSRQPNTEAFF